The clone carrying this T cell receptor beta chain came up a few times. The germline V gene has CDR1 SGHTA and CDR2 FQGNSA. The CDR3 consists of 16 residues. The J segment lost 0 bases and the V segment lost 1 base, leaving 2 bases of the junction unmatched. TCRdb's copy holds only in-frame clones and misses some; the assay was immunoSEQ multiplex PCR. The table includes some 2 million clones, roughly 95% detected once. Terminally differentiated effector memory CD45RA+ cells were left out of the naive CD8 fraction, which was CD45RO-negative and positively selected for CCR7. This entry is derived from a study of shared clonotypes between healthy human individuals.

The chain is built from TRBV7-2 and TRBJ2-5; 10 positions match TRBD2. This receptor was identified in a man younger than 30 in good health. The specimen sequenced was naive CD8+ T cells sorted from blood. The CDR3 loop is CASSLGSGGYQETQYF. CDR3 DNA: TGTGCCAGCAGCTTAGGTAGCGGGGGGTACCAAGAGACCCAGTACTTC. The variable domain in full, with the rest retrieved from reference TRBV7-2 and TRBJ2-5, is GAGVSQSPSNKVTEKGKDVELRCDPISGHTALYWYRQSLGQGLEFLIYFQGNSAPDKSGLPSDRFSAERTGGSVSTLTIQRTQQEDSAVYLCASSLGSGGYQETQYFGPGTRLLVL.